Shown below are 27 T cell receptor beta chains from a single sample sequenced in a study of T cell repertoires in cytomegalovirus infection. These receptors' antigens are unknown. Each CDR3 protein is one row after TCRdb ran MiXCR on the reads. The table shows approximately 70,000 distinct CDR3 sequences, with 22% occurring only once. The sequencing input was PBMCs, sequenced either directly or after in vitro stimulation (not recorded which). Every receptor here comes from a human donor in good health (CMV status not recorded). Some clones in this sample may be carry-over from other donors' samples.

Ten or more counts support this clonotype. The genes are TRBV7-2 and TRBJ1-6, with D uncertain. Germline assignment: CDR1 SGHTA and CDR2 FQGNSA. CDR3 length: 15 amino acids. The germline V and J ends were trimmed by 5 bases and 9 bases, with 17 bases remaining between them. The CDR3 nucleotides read TGTGCCAGCAGCCCCAGTTGGGCCACCTCTTCACCCCTCCACTTT. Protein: CASSPSWATSSPLHF.

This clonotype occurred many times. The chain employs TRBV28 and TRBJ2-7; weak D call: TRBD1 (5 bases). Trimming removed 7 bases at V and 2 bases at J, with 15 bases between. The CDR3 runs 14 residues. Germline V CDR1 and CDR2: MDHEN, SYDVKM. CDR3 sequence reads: CASTPGSGTYEQYF. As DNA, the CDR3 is TGTGCCAGCACTCCTGGGTCAGGGACCTACGAGCAGTACTTC. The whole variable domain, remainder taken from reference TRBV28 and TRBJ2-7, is DVKVTQSSRYLVKRTGEKVFLECVQDMDHENMFWYRQDPGLGLRLIYFSYDVKMKEKGDIPEGYSVSREKKERFSLILESASTNQTSMYLCASTPGSGTYEQYFGPGTRLTVT.

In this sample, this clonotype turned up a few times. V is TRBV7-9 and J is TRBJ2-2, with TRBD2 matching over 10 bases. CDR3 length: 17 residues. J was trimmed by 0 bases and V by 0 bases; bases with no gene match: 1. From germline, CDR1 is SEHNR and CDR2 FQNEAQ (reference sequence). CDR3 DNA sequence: TGTGCCAGCAGCTTAGCGCTAGCGGGGGCGAACACCGGGGAGCTGTTTTTT. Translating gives CASSLALAGANTGELFF.

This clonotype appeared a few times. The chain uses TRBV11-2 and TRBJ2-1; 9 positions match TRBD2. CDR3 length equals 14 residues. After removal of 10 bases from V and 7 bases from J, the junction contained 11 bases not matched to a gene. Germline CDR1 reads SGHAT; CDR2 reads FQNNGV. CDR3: CATSPGLAPNEQFF. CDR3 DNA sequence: TGTGCCACCTCCCCGGGACTAGCCCCTAATGAGCAGTTCTTC.

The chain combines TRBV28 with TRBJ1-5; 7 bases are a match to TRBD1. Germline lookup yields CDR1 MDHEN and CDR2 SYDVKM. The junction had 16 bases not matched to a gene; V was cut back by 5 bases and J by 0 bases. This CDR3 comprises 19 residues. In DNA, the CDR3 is TGTGCCAGCAGTGCCCCCCTTCCGGGACAGTCATTTAGCAATCAGCCCCAGCATTTT. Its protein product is CASSAPLPGQSFSNQPQHF.

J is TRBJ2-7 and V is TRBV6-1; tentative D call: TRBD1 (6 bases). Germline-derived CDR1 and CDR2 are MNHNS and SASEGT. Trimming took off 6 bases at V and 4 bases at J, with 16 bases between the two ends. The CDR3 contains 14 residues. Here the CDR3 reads CASRLTGSSYEQYV. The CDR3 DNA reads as TGTGCCAGCAGACTAACAGGGAGCAGTTACGAGCAGTACGTC.

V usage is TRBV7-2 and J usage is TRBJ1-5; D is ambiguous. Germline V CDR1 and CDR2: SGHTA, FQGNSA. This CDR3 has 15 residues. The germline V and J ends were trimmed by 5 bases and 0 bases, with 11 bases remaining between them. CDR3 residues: CASSKNSGSNQPQHF. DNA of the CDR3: TGTGCCAGCAGCAAAAACAGCGGTAGCAATCAGCCCCAGCATTTT. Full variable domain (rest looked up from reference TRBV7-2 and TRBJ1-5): GAGVSQSPSNKVTEKGKDVELRCDPISGHTALYWYRQSLGQGLEFLIYFQGNSAPDKSGLPSDRFSAERTGGSVSTLTIQRTQQEDSAVYLCASSKNSGSNQPQHFGDGTRLSIL.

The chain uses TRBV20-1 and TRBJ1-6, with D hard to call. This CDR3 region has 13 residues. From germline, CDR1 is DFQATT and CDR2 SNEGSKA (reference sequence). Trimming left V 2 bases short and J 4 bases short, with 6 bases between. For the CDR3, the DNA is TGCAGTGCTAGATGGCAGTATAATTCACCCCTCCACTTT. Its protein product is CSARWQYNSPLHF.

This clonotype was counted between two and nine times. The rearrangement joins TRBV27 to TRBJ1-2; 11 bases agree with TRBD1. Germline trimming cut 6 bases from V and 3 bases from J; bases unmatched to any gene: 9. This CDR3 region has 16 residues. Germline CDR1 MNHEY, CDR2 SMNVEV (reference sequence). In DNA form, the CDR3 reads TGTGCCAGCAGCTCAACCGTGGGACAGGGGGACTATGGCTACACCTTC. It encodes CASSSTVGQGDYGYTF.

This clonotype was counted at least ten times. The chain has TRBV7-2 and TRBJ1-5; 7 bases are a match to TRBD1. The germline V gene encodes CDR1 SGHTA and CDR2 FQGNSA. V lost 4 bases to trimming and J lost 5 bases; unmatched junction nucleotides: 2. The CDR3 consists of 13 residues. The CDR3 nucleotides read TGTGCCAGCAGCTCCGACAGGGATCAGCCCCAGCATTTT. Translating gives CASSSDRDQPQHF.

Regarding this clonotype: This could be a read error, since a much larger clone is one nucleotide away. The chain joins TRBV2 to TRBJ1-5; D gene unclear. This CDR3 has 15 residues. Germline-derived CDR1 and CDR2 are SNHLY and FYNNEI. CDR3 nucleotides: TGTGCCAGCAGTAAAGACCGTTATAGCAGTCAGCCCCAGCATTTT. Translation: CASSKDRYSSQPQHF.

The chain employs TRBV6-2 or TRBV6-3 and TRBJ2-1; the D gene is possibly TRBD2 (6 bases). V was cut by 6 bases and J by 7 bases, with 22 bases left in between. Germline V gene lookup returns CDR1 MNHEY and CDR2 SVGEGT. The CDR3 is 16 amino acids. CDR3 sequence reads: CASRETGIIGGNEQFF. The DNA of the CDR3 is TGTGCCAGCAGAGAAACCGGGATCATCGGGGGAAATGAGCAGTTCTTC.

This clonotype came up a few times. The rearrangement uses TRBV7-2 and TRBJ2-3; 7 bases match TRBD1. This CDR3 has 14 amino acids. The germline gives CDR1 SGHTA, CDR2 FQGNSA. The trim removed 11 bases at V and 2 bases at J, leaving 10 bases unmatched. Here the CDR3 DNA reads TGTGCCTCACAGACGGGACAGATCACAGATACGCAGTATTTT. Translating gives CASQTGQITDTQYF.

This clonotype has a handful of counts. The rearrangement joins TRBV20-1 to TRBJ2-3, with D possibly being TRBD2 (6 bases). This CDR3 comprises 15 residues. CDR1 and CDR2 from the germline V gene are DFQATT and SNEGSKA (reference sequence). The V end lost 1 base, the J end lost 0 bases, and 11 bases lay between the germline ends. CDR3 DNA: TGCAGTGCTAGAGTCCCTAGCGCGAGCACAGATACGCAGTATTTT. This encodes CSARVPSASTDTQYF.

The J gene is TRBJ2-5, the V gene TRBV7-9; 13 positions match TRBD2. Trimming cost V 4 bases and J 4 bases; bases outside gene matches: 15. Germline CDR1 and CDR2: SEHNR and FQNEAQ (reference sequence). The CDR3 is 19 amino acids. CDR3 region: CASSSNQGTSGTERETQYF. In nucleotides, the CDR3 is TGTGCCAGCAGCTCCAATCAGGGGACTAGCGGGACAGAACGAGAGACCCAGTACTTC. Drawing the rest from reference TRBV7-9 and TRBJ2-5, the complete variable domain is DTGVSQNPRHKITKRGQNVTFRCDPISEHNRLYWYRQTLGQGPEFLTYFQNEAQLEKSRLLSDRFSAERPKGSFSTLEIQRTEQGDSAMYLCASSSNQGTSGTERETQYFGPGTRLLVL.

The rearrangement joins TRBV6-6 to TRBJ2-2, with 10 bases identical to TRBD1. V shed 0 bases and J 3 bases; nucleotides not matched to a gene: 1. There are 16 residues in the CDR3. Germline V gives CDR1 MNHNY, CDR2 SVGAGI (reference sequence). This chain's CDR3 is CASSYSTGGHTGELFF. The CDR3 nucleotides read TGTGCCAGCAGTTACTCGACAGGGGGCCACACCGGGGAGCTGTTTTTT.

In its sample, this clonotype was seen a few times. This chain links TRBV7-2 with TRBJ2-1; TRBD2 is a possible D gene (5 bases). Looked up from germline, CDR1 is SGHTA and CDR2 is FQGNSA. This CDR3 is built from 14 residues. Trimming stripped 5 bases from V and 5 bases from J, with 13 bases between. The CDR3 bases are TGTGCCAGCAGCCTAAGGGCCGGGAACAATGAGCAGTTCTTC. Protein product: CASSLRAGNNEQFF.

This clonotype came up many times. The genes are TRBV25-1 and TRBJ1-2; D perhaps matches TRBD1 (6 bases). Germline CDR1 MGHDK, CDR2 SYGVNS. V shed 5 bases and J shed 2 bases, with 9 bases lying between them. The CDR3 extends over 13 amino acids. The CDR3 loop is CASSTGANYGYTF. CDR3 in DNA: TGTGCCAGCAGTACGGGGGCGAACTATGGCTACACCTTC.

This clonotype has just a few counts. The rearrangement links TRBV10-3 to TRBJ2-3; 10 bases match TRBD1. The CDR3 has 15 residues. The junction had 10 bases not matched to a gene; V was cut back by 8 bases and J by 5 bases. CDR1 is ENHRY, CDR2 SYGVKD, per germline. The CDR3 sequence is CAIAQDRGDLDTQYF. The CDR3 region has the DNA TGTGCCATCGCCCAGGACAGGGGGGATTTAGATACGCAGTATTTT.

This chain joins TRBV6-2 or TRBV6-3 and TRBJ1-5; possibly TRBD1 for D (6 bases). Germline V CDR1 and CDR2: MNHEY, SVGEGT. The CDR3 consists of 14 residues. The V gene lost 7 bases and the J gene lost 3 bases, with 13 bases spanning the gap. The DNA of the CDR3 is TGTGCCAGCAAAGACAGGTACCTCAATCAGCCCCAGCATTTT. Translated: CASKDRYLNQPQHF.

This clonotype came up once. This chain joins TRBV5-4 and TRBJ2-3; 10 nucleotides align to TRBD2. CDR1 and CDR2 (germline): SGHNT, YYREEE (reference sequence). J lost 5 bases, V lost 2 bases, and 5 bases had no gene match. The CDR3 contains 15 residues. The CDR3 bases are TGTGCCAGCAGCTTAGCGGGAGGGCCCGTAGATACGCAGTATTTT. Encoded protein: CASSLAGGPVDTQYF.

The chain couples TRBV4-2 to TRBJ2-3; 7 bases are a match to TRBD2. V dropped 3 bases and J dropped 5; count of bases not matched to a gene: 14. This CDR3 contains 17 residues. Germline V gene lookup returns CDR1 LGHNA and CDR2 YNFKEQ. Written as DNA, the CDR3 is TGTGCCAGCAGCCACTCCTTTGGGGCGGGAGTGGAAGATACGCAGTATTTT. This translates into CASSHSFGAGVEDTQYF.

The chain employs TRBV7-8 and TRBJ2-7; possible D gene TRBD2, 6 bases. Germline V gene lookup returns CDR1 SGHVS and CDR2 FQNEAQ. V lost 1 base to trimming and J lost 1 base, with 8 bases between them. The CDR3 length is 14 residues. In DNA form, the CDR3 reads TGTGCCAGCAGCTTAGGCGGGACGTCCTACGAGCAGTACGTC. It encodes CASSLGGTSYEQYV.

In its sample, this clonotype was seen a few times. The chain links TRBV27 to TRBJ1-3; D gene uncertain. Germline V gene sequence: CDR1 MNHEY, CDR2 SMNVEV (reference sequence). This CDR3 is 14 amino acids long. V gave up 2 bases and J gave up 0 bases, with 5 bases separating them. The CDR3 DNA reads TGTGCCAGCAGTTTAGGACCCTCTGGAAACACCATATATTTT. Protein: CASSLGPSGNTIYF.

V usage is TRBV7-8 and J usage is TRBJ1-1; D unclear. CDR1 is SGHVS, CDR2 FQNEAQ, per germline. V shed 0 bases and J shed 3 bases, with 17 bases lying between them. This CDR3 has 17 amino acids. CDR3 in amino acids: CASSLAVGSHGYTEAFF. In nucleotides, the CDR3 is TGTGCCAGCAGCTTAGCGGTCGGGTCCCACGGGTACACTGAAGCTTTCTTT. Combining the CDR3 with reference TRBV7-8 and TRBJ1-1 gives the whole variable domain GAGVSQSPRYKVAKRGQDVALRCDPISGHVSLFWYQQALGQGPEFLTYFQNEAQLDKSGLPSDRFFAERPEGSVSTLKIQRTQQEDSAVYLCASSLAVGSHGYTEAFFGQGTRLTVV.

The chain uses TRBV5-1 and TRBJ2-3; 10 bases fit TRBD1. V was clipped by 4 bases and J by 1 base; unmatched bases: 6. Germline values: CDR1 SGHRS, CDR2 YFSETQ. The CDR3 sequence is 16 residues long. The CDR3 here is CASSRPGTGGTDTQYF. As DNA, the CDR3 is TGCGCCAGCAGCCGCCCCGGGACAGGGGGCACAGATACGCAGTATTTT. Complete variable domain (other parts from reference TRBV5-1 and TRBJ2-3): KAGVTQTPRYLIKTRGQQVTLSCSPISGHRSVSWYQQTPGQGLQFLFEYFSETQRNKGNFPGRFSGRQFSNSRSEMNVSTLELGDSALYLCASSRPGTGGTDTQYFGPGTRLTVL.

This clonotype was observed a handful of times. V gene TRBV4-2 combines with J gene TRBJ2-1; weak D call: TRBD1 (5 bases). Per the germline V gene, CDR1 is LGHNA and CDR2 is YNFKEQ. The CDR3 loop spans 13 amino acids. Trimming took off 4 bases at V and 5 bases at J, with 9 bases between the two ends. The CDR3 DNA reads TGTGCCAGCAGCCGAATGGACAACAATGAGCAGTTCTTC. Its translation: CASSRMDNNEQFF.